This TCR beta chain was recorded in a study of T-cell reconstitution after alpha-beta-depleted transplantation in children. The authors prepared the TCRbeta library with unique molecular identifiers. TCRdb reprocessed the PCR reads with MiXCR, giving one entry per CDR3 protein. The data show about 1,000,000 distinct CDR3 sequences, 25% to 30% seen once. V lost 8 bases, J lost 0 bases, and 8 bases stayed unmatched. The CDR3 length is 15 residues. CDR1 and CDR2 from the germline V gene are SQVTM and ANQGSEA. The sequence came from a boy less than two years old who had a stem cell transplant for SCID, so the T cells may come from the graft donor. This chain uses TRBV29-1 with TRBJ2-3; TRBD2 matches 10 bases. Sample: PBMCs, mostly from graft donor cells, taken 360 days after TCRalphabeta/CD19-depleted stem cell transplant. CDR3 bases: TGCAGCTCCTCCTCACTAGCGGGGAGCACAGATACGCAGTATTTT. Translating gives CSSSSLAGSTDTQYF.